The rows below give T cell receptor beta chains drawn from one sample of a study of CD8+CD57+ T cells in acquired aplastic anemia. In TCRdb, the reads were re-called with MiXCR into one record per CDR3 protein. Found here are tens of thousands of distinct CDR3 sequences, around 76% of them singletons; the top ten hold over 20%. The sample taken for sequencing was sorted CD4+, CD8+, or CD8+CD57+ T cells (not recorded which) from PBMCs. The receptors were sampled from a human donor in good health, serving as a control. CDR3s include the opening cysteine and the closing phenylalanine or tryptophan. Each record gives: V gene, clone size, J gene, D gene, CDR3 DNA, CDR3 protein. The D gene is left open where the match is weak. For some rows the clone size is stated as once, few or many, or as a class when expanded; others skip it.

TRBV2	once	TRBJ1-4	NA	TGTGCCAGCAGTGTACGGGGGCGTCGGGAAAAACTGTTTTTT	CASSVRGRREKLFF
TRBV10-3	once	TRBJ1-2	NA	TGTGCCATCAGTGAGACAGGGTATGGCTACACCTTC	CAISETGYGYTF
TRBV2	few	TRBJ1-2	NA	TGTGCCAGCAGGGGGACCCATGGCTACACCTTC	CASRGTHGYTF
TRBV7-9	NA	TRBJ2-3	NA	TGTGCCAGCAGCTCGCGACTCGGGGCAGATACGCAGTATTTT	CASSSRLGADTQYF
TRBV19	NA	TRBJ1-2	NA	TGTGCCAGTAGTGGATTCTTCATCCCTAACTATGGCTACACCTTC	CASSGFFIPNYGYTF
TRBV7-8	NA	TRBJ2-7	NA	TGTGCCAGCAGCTTAGTAGGACAAACCTACGAGCAGTACTTC	CASSLVGQTYEQYF
TRBV12-3/TRBV12-4	NA	TRBJ1-6	NA	TGTGCCAGCAGTGCATCGGGTGGCAGGGATTCACCCCTCCACTTT	CASSASGGRDSPLHF
TRBV29-1	NA	TRBJ2-5	TRBD1	TGCAGCGTTGCGTGGACAGGGGGAAAATTGGACCAGTACTTC	CSVAWTGGKLDQYF
TRBV9	NA	TRBJ2-7	TRBD1	TGTGCCAGCAACCAACAGGGGGGAAGTTACGAGCAGTACTTC	CASNQQGGSYEQYF
TRBV20-1	NA	TRBJ2-1	NA	TGCAGTGCTAGTGAGGATGAGCAGTTCTTC	CSASEDEQFF
TRBV29-1	NA	TRBJ2-3	NA	TGCAGCGTTGTAGGGCCAGATACGCAGTATTTT	CSVVGPDTQYF
TRBV15	NA	TRBJ2-3	TRBD2	TGTGCCACCAGCAGGGCTGCGGGGGGGCGATTAGATACGCAGTATTTT	CATSRAAGGRLDTQYF
TRBV15	NA	TRBJ1-3	NA	TGTGCCACCAGCAGAGATCGGGGGGGGCCTGGAAACACCATATATTTT	CATSRDRGGPGNTIYF
TRBV19	NA	TRBJ1-5	TRBD1	TGTGCCAGTAGTTGGAGGCAGGGGGGGAATCAGCCCCAGCATTTT	CASSWRQGGNQPQHF
TRBV29-1	NA	TRBJ2-7	TRBD1	TGCAGCGTTGCCCCCGGGACAGGGAACGAGCAGTACTTC	CSVAPGTGNEQYF
TRBV29-1	NA	TRBJ1-2	NA	TGCAGCGTTGTTACAGTAGACTATGGCTACACCTTC	CSVVTVDYGYTF
TRBV24-1	few	TRBJ1-6	NA	TGTGCCACCAGTGGTGGGTCACCCCTCCACTTT	CATSGGSPLHF
TRBV19	NA	TRBJ2-7	TRBD1	TGTGCCAGTAGTGTGACAGGGGTTACCTACGAGCAGTACTTC	CASSVTGVTYEQYF
TRBV10-3	NA	TRBJ1-2	NA	TGTGCCATCAGTGAGTCTCCGGCAGGAAACAACTATGGCTACACCTTC	CAISESPAGNNYGYTF
TRBV7-3	NA	TRBJ2-5	NA	TGTGCCAGCAGCTTTTCGAGCGGGGAGACCCAGTACTTC	CASSFSSGETQYF
TRBV29-1	NA	TRBJ1-1	NA	TGCAGCGTCGTCTTCCTTTGGTGGGACACTGAAGCTTTCTTT	CSVVFLWWDTEAFF
TRBV7-3	few	TRBJ2-2	NA	TGTGCCAGCAGCTTATTGGGGGGGCGTACCGGGGAGCTGTTTTTT	CASSLLGGRTGELFF
TRBV7-9	NA	TRBJ1-1	NA	TGTGCCAGCAGCTCCGCGACTGAAGCTTTCTTT	CASSSATEAFF
TRBV29-1	NA	TRBJ1-2	NA	TGCAGCGGGAAGATTCGGGATAACTATGGCTACACCTTC	CSGKIRDNYGYTF
TRBV7-8	few	TRBJ1-1	NA	TGTGCCAGCAGCAAAGGACAACCGAACACTGAAGCTTTCTTT	CASSKGQPNTEAFF
TRBV9	once	TRBJ1-2	NA	TGTGCCAGCAGCGTGGGACAAACGAACGGCTACACCTTC	CASSVGQTNGYTF
TRBV20-1	once	TRBJ2-3	NA	TGCAGTGCCGGGACGGCAGGTGATACGCAGTATTTT	CSAGTAGDTQYF
TRBV15	NA	TRBJ1-3	NA	TGTGCCACCAGCAGAGATTGGGTCCCTTCTGGAAACACCATATATTTT	CATSRDWVPSGNTIYF
TRBV24-1	NA	TRBJ2-2	TRBD1	TGTGCCACCAGTAATTTTGAGTGGCAGGGGGCGTCGGGGGAGCTGTTTTTT	CATSNFEWQGASGELFF
TRBV24-1	NA	TRBJ1-2	TRBD1	TGTGCCACCAGTGACGTTGACAGGGTATATGGCTACACCTTC	CATSDVDRVYGYTF
TRBV2	NA	TRBJ2-1	TRBD2	TGTGCCAGCAGTGGGGGACTAGCCCACAATGAGCAGTTCTTC	CASSGGLAHNEQFF